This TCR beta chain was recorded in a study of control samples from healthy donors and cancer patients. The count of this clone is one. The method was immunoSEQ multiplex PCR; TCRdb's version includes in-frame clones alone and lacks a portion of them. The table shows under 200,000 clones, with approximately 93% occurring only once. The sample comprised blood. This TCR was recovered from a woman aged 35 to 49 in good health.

CDR3: CASSQEKGDEQFF. CDR3 in DNA: TGTGCCAGCAGCCAAGAGAAGGGGGATGAGCAGTTCTTC. The gene calls are TRBV14 and TRBJ2-1, with a tentative D call TRBD1 (6 bases). The CDR3 spans 13 residues. V lost 0 bases to trimming and J lost 8 bases, with 8 bases between them. Germline values: CDR1 SGHDN, CDR2 FVKESK.